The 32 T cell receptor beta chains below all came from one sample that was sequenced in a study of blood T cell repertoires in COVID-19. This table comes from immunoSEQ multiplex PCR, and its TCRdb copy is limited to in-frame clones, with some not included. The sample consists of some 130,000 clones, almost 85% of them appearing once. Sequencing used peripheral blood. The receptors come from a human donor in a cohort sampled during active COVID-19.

The CDR3 protein is CAWSVDLTGNTIYF. As DNA, the CDR3 is TGTGCCTGGAGTGTAGACTTGACTGGAAACACCATATATTTT. The chain is built from TRBV30 and TRBJ1-3; D unclear. Trimming cost V 0 bases and J 2 bases, with 8 bases left between them. This CDR3 region has 14 residues. Germline lookup yields CDR1 GTSNPN and CDR2 SVGIG (reference sequence).

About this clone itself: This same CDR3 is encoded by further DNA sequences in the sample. The CDR3 loop reads CASSQGAGEQFF. DNA of the CDR3: TGTGCCAGCAGCCAAGGAGCGGGCGAGCAGTTCTTC. V and J are TRBV3-1 (or the pseudogene TRBV3-2) and TRBJ2-1; D is perhaps TRBD2 (6 bases). Trimming removed 1 base at V and 10 bases at J, with 8 bases between. The CDR3 is made up of 12 amino acids. Germline assignment: CDR1 LGHDT and CDR2 YNNKEL (reference sequence).

The CDR3 is CASSLALAGEPADEQFF. The CDR3 DNA reads as TGCGCCAGCAGCTTGGCTCTAGCGGGGGAGCCTGCAGATGAGCAGTTCTTC. The chain is built from TRBV5-1 and TRBJ2-1; TRBD2 aligns across 10 bases. V trimming: 0 bases; J trimming: 8 bases; junction bases outside the gene matches: 11. CDR1 and CDR2 from the germline V gene are SGHRS and YFSETQ. The CDR3 is 17 residues long.

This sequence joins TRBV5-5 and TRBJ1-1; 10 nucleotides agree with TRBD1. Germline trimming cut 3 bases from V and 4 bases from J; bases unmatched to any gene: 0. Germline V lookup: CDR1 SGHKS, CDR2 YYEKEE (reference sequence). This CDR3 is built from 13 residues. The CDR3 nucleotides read TGTGCCAGCAGCTGGGACAGGGGCACTGAAGCTTTCTTT. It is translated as CASSWDRGTEAFF.

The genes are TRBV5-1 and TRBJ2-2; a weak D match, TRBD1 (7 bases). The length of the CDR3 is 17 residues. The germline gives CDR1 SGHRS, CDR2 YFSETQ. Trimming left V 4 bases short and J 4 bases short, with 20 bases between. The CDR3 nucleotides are TGCGCCAGCAGCCCCGGGAGAGGGGGCCGTTCCACCGGGGAGCTGTTTTTT. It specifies CASSPGRGGRSTGELFF.

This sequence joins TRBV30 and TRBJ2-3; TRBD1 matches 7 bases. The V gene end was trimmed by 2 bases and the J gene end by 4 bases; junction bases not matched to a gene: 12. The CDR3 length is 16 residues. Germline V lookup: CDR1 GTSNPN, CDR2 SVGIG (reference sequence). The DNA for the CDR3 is TGTGCCTGGAGTCTACCAGACAGGGCTCAGGCAGATACGCAGTATTTT. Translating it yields CAWSLPDRAQADTQYF.

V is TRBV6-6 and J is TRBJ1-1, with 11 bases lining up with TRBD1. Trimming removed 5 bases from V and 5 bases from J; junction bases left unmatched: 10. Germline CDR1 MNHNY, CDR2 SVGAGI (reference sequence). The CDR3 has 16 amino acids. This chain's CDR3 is CASSPPPGTGGTEAFF. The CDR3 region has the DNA TGTGCCAGCAGTCCCCCTCCCGGGACAGGGGGGACTGAAGCTTTCTTT.

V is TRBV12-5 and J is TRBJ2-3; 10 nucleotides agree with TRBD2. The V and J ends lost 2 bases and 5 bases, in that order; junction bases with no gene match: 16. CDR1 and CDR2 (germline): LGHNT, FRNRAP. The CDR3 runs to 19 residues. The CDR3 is CASGLPDAGTSAGGDTQYF. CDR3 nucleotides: TGTGCTAGTGGTTTGCCAGATGCCGGGACTAGCGCCGGGGGAGATACGCAGTATTTT.

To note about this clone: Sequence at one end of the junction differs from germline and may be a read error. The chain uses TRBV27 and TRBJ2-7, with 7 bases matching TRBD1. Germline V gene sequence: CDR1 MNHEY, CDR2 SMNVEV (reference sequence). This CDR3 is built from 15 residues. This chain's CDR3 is CASSVSGTDYYEQYF. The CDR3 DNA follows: TGTGCCAGCAGTGTATCCGGGACAGACTACTACGAGCAGTACTTC.

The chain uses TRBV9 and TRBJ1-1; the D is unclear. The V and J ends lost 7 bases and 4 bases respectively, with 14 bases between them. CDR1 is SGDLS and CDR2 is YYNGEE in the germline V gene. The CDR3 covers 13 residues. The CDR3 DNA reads TGTGCCAGCTCCAGGACCGAGGGCACTGAAGCTTTCTTT. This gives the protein CASSRTEGTEAFF.

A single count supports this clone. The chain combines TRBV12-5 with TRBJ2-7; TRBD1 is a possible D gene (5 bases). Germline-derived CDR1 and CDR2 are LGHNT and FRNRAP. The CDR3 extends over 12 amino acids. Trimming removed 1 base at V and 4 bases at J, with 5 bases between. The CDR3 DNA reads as TGTGCTAGTGGTTTGGCAGGGTACGAGCAGTACTTC. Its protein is CASGLAGYEQYF.

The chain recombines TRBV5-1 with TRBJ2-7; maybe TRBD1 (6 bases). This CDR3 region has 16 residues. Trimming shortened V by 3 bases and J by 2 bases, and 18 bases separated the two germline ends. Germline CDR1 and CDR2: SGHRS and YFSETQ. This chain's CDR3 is CASSSSWGQTAYEQYF. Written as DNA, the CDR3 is TGCGCCAGCAGCTCGAGCTGGGGACAAACCGCCTACGAGCAGTACTTC. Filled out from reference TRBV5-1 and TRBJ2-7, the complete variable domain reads KAGVTQTPRYLIKTRGQQVTLSCSPISGHRSVSWYQQTPGQGLQFLFEYFSETQRNKGNFPGRFSGRQFSNSRSEMNVSTLELGDSALYLCASSSSWGQTAYEQYFGPGTRLTVT.

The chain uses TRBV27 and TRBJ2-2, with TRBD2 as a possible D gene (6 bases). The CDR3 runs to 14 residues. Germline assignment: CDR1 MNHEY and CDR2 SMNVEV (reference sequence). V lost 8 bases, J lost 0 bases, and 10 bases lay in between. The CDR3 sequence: CASYRGTNTGELFF. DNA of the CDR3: TGTGCCAGCTACCGGGGGACGAACACCGGGGAGCTGTTTTTT.

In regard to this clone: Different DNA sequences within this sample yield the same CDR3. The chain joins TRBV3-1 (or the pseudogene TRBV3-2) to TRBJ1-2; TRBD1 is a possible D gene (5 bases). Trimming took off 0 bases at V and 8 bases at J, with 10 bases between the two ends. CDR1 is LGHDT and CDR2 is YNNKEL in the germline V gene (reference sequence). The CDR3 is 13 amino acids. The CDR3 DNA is TGTGCCAGCAGCCAAGACAGGGTAGGGGGCTACACCTTC. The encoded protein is CASSQDRVGGYTF.

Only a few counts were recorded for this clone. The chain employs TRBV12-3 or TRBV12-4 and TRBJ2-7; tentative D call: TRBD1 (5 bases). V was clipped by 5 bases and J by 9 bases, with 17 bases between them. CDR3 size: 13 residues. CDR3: CASSQRGQVGQYF. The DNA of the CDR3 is TGTGCCAGCAGTCAAAGGGGTCAGGTCGGGCAGTACTTC.

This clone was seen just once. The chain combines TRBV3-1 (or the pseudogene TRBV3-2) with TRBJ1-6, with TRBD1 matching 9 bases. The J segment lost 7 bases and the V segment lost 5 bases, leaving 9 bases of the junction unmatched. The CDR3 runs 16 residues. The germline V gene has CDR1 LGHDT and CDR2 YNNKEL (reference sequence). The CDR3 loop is CASSSGTGIRNSPLHF. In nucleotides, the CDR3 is TGTGCCAGCAGCTCCGGGACAGGGATACGAAATTCACCCCTCCACTTT.

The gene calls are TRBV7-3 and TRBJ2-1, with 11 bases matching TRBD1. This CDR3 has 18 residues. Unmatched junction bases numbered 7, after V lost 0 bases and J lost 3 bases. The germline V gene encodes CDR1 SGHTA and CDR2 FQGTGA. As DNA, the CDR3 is TGTGCCAGCAGCTTAACCGGGACAGGGGGTGGGAACTACAATGAGCAGTTCTTC. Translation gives CASSLTGTGGGNYNEQFF.

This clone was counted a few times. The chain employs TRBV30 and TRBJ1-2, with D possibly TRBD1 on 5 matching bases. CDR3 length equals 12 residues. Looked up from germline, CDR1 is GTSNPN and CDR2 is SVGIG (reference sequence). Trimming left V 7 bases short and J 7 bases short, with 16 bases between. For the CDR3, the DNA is TGTGCCTCCAACGCGGGGACTGGTGGCTACACCTTC. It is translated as CASNAGTGGYTF.

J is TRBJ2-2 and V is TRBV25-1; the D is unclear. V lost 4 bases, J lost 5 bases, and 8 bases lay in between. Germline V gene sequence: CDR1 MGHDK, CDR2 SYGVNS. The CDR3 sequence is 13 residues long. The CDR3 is CASSVDSTGELFF. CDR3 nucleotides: TGTGCCAGCAGTGTCGACTCTACCGGGGAGCTGTTTTTT.

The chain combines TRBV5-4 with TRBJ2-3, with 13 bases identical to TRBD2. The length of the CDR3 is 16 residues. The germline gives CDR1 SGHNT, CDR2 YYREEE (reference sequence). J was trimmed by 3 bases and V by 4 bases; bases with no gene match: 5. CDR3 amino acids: CASSVGLAGQTDTQYF. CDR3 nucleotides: TGTGCCAGCAGCGTGGGACTAGCGGGGCAGACAGATACGCAGTATTTT. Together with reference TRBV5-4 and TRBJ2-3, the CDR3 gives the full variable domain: ETGVTQSPTHLIKTRGQQVTLRCSSQSGHNTVSWYQQALGQGPQFIFQYYREEENGRGNFPPRFSGLQFPNYSSELNVNALELDDSALYLCASSVGLAGQTDTQYFGPGTRLTVL.

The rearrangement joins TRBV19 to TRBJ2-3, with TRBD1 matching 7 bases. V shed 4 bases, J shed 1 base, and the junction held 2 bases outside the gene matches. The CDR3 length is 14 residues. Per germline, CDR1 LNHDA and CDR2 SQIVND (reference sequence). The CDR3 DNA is TGTGCCAGTAGTAGAGGGACAGGCACAGATACGCAGTATTTT. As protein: CASSRGTGTDTQYF.

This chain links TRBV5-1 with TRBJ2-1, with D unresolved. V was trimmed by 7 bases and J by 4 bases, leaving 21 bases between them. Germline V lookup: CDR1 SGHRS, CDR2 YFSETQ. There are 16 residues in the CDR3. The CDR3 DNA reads TGCGCCAGCCACGGTATAAACGGTCGAACGTACAATGAGCAGTTCTTC. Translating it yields CASHGINGRTYNEQFF.

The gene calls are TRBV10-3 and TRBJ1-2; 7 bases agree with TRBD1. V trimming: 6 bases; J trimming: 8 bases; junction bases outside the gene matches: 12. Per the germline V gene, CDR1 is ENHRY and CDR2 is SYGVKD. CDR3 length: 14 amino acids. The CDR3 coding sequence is TGTGCCATCAGAGGGACAGCTCGCGTTGGCGGCTACACCTTC. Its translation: CAIRGTARVGGYTF.

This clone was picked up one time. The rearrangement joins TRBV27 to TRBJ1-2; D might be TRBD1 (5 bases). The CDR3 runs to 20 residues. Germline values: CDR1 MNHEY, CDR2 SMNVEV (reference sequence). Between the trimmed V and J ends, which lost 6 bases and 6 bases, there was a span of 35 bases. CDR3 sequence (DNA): TGTGCCAGCAGACCCTTCGGGTCCCGATTAAACCCTATATCGGGGGATGGCTACACCTTC. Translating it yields CASRPFGSRLNPISGDGYTF.

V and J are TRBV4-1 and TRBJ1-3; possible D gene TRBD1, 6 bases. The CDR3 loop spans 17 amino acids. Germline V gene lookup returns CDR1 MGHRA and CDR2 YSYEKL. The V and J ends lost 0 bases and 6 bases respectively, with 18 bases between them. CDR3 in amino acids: CASSQDPGHRSENTIYF. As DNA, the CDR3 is TGCGCCAGCAGCCAAGACCCGGGACACCGCTCGGAAAACACCATATATTTT.

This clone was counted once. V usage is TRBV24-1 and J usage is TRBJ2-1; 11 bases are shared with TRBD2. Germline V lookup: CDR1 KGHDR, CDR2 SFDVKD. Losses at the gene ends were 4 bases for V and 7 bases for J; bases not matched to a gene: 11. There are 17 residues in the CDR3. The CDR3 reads CATSDTDSGGARNEQFF. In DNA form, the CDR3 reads TGTGCCACCAGTGACACCGATAGCGGGGGGGCCAGGAATGAGCAGTTCTTC.

The CDR3 loop reads CASSLLQGANPSYGYTF. The CDR3 DNA is TGTGCCAGCAGCTTGTTACAGGGGGCTAATCCCAGCTATGGCTACACCTTC. The chain joins TRBV5-6 to TRBJ1-2, with 9 bases aligning to TRBD1. CDR3 size: 17 residues. Looked up from germline, CDR1 is SGHDT and CDR2 is YYEEEE. The V segment lost 1 base and the J segment 4 bases; nucleotides outside the gene matches: 11.

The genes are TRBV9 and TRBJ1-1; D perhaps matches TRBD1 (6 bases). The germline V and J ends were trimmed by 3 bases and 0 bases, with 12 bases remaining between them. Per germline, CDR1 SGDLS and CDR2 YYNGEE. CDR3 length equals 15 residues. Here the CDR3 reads CASSGQVTMNTEAFF. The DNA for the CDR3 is TGTGCCAGCAGCGGACAGGTTACTATGAACACTGAAGCTTTCTTT.

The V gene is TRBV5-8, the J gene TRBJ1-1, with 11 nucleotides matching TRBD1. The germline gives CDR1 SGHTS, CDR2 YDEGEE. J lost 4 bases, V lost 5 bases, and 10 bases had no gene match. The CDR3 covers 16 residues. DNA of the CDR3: TGTGCCAGCAGTTTTGAGGTGGGGACAGGGGGCACTGAAGCTTTCTTT. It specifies CASSFEVGTGGTEAFF. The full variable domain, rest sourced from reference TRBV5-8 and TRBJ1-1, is EAGVTQSPTHLIKTRGQQATLRCSPISGHTSVYWYQQALGLGLQFLLWYDEGEERNRGNFPPRFSGRQFPNYSSELNVNALELEDSALYLCASSFEVGTGGTEAFFGQGTRLTVV.

The CDR3 region is CASTPGQWADTQYF. The CDR3 bases are TGTGCCAGTACGCCGGGACAGTGGGCAGATACGCAGTATTTT. The rearrangement joins TRBV19 to TRBJ2-3; 7 nucleotides match TRBD1. The V gene end was trimmed by 7 bases and the J gene end by 4 bases; junction bases not matched to a gene: 8. The CDR3 is 14 residues long. The germline CDR1 and CDR2 sequences are LNHDA and SQIVND (reference sequence).

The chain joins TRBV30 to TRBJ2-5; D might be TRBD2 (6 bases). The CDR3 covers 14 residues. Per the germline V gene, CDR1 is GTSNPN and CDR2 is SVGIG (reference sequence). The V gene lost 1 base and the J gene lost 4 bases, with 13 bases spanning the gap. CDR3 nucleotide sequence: TGTGCCTGGAGTGGGGACGGGGGAACAGAGACCCAGTACTTC. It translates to CAWSGDGGTETQYF. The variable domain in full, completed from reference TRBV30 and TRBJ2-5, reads SQTIHQWPATLVQPVGSPLSLECTVEGTSNPNLYWYRQAAGRGLQLLFYSVGIGQISSEVPQNLSASRPQDRQFILSSKKLLLSDSGFYLCAWSGDGGTETQYFGPGTRLLVL.

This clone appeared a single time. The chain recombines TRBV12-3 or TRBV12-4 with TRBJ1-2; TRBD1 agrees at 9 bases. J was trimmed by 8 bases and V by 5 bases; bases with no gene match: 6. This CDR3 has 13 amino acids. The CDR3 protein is CASSTDRGQGYTF. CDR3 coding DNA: TGTGCCAGCAGTACGGACAGGGGCCAGGGCTACACCTTC.